These 24 T cell receptor beta chains were sequenced from one sample in a study of Graves' ophthalmopathy and Graves' hyperthyroidism. Investigators amplified TCR beta CDR3 regions from RNA transcripts. Scientists carried out first-round RT-PCR using HTBI primers and then a second-round multiplex PCR. One entry per CDR3 protein, called by TCRdb with MiXCR from the multiplex PCR reads. The sample includes roughly 400,000 distinct CDR3 sequences, about a sixth of them seen just once. Sequenced input: peripheral blood. The source is an adult woman with stable Graves' hyperthyroidism.

This clonotype was recorded at least ten times. The chain links TRBV15 to TRBJ1-1; no clear D. CDR1 and CDR2 from the germline V gene are LNHNV and YYDKDF (reference sequence). CDR3 length equals 13 residues. V lost 3 bases to trimming and J lost 2 bases, with 7 bases between them. The CDR3 nucleotides read TGTGCCACCAGCAGCCGGGCTAACACTGAAGCTTTCTTT. Translation: CATSSRANTEAFF.

The rearrangement joins TRBV5-1 to TRBJ2-2; 7 nucleotides match TRBD2. Germline loops: CDR1 SGHRS, CDR2 YFSETQ. This CDR3 contains 15 residues. J was trimmed by 7 bases and V by 1 base; bases with no gene match: 7. The CDR3 spells CASSLLAETGGELFF. The CDR3 DNA is TGCGCCAGCAGCTTGCTAGCGGAGACGGGCGGGGAGCTGTTTTTT. Variable domain in full (rest from reference TRBV5-1 and TRBJ2-2): KAGVTQTPRYLIKTRGQQVTLSCSPISGHRSVSWYQQTPGQGLQFLFEYFSETQRNKGNFPGRFSGRQFSNSRSEMNVSTLELGDSALYLCASSLLAETGGELFFGEGSRLTVL.

This clonotype has just a few counts. This may be a read error: a much more frequent sequence differs by one nucleotide. The chain employs TRBV4-2 and TRBJ2-7; D may be TRBD2 (5 bases). Germline V gene data show CDR1 as LGHNA and CDR2 as YNFKEQ. Trimming shortened V by 0 bases and J by 2 bases, and 8 bases separated the two germline ends. There are 14 residues in the CDR3. CDR3 in amino acids: CASSQDIGTYEQYF. The CDR3 DNA is TGTGCCAGCAGCCAAGATATCGGGACCTACGAGCAGTACTTC.

Ten or more counts support this clonotype. A much larger clone is a single base away; this may be a read error. The chain couples TRBV20-1 to TRBJ2-7, with 13 positions matching TRBD2. Germline V CDR1 and CDR2: DFQATT, SNEGSKA (reference sequence). V dropped 5 bases and J dropped 2; count of bases not matched to a gene: 3. The CDR3 consists of 14 residues. CDR3 sequence reads: CSADGLAGAYEQYF. The CDR3, as DNA: TGCAGTGCTGACGGACTAGCGGGGGCCTACGAGCAGTACTTC.

This clonotype was seen repeatedly, ten times or more. This sequence joins TRBV2 and TRBJ1-5; D uncertain. This CDR3 contains 13 residues. V dropped 4 bases and J dropped 9 bases, with 13 bases sitting between them. CDR1 SNHLY and CDR2 FYNNEI come from the germline V gene. The CDR3 region has the DNA TGTGCCAGCAGTGTATCGGGGTTCAGGCCCCAGCATTTT. Its protein is CASSVSGFRPQHF.

This clonotype was detected ten times or more. The rearrangement links TRBV6-1 to TRBJ1-2; 8 nucleotides match TRBD1. Germline trimming cut 2 bases from V and 5 bases from J; bases unmatched to any gene: 4. The CDR3 loop spans 14 amino acids. From germline, CDR1 is MNHNS and CDR2 SASEGT. The DNA of the CDR3 is TGTGCCAGCAGTGAACGGAGACAGGGGTATGGCTACACCTTC. Protein sequence: CASSERRQGYGYTF.

This clonotype was recorded at least ten times. The V and J genes are TRBV28 and TRBJ2-2, with 11 nucleotides matching TRBD2. Germline CDR1 MDHEN, CDR2 SYDVKM. The V gene end was trimmed by 8 bases and the J gene end by 7 bases; junction bases not matched to a gene: 18. This CDR3 contains 18 residues. This CDR3 reads CASSTRGLAALFSGELFF. The CDR3 coding sequence is TGTGCCAGCTCTACTAGGGGACTAGCGGCCCTGTTCAGCGGGGAGCTGTTTTTT.

The gene calls are TRBV11-2 and TRBJ1-1, with a tentative D call TRBD1 (5 bases). Trimming left V 3 bases short and J 4 bases short, with 9 bases between. The CDR3 runs 13 residues. CDR1 is SGHAT, CDR2 FQNNGV, per germline. The CDR3 here is CASSFVGGTEAFF. The CDR3 coding sequence is TGTGCCAGCAGCTTCGTTGGGGGCACTGAAGCTTTCTTT. Full variable domain (missing parts from reference TRBV11-2 and TRBJ1-1): EAGVAQSPRYKIIEKRQSVAFWCNPISGHATLYWYQQILGQGPKLLIQFQNNGVVDDSQLPKDRFSAERLKGVDSTLKIQPAKLEDSAVYLCASSFVGGTEAFFGQGTRLTVV.

This clonotype was seen repeatedly, ten times or more. The chain recombines TRBV12-3 or TRBV12-4 with TRBJ2-5; 7 nucleotides line up with TRBD1. The CDR3 sequence is 13 residues long. The trim removed 6 bases at V and 14 bases at J, leaving 15 bases unmatched. The CDR3 here is CASSSGTARAPYF. Written as DNA, the CDR3 is TGTGCCAGCAGCTCCGGGACAGCTAGGGCGCCCTACTTC.

At least ten counts were recorded for this clonotype. V gene TRBV28 combines with J gene TRBJ1-6; 7 bases line up with TRBD1. This CDR3 contains 17 residues. The trim removed 8 bases at V and 0 bases at J, leaving 10 bases unmatched. The V gene's germline CDR1 is MDHEN and CDR2 SYDVKM. CDR3 sequence: CASAGTEMFSYNSPLHF. CDR3 DNA: TGTGCCAGCGCCGGGACAGAGATGTTCTCCTATAATTCACCCCTCCACTTT.

This clonotype was seen ten or more times. The rearrangement uses TRBV20-1 and TRBJ2-7; D uncertain. Germline V lookup: CDR1 DFQATT, CDR2 SNEGSKA (reference sequence). The length of the CDR3 is 14 residues. With 3 bases removed from V and 2 bases from J, the gap between germline ends came to 14 bases. The CDR3 sequence is CSASAGSSTYEQYF. CDR3 nucleotide sequence: TGCAGTGCTAGTGCTGGGTCTTCTACCTACGAGCAGTACTTC.

The chain recombines TRBV15 with TRBJ1-5; TRBD1 matches 8 bases. The CDR3 consists of 14 residues. The V segment lost 5 bases and the J segment 6 bases; nucleotides outside the gene matches: 6. Germline V gives CDR1 LNHNV, CDR2 YYDKDF (reference sequence). CDR3 amino acids: CATSSDRGGQPQHF. For the CDR3, the DNA is TGTGCCACCAGCTCCGACAGGGGAGGTCAGCCCCAGCATTTT.

The chain couples TRBV12-3 or TRBV12-4 to TRBJ1-2; TRBD1 agrees at 8 bases. CDR3 length: 16 residues. V shed 4 bases and J 7 bases; nucleotides not matched to a gene: 14. In DNA form, the CDR3 reads TGTGCCAGCAGTTCCCCAGCGGGCAGGGGGCTTGGTGGCTACACCTTC. It codes for CASSSPAGRGLGGYTF.

This clonotype was counted only a few times. One end of the junction does not line up with germline, which may come from a read error. The chain uses TRBV6-1 and TRBJ2-4; maybe TRBD1 (5 bases). The CDR3 has 14 amino acids. CDR1 MNHNS and CDR2 SASEGT come from the germline V gene. CDR3 in DNA: TGTGCCAGCACCCAGGGTGGCCCTATGGGCATTAAGTACTTC. This sequence encodes CASTQGGPMGIKYF.

This clonotype was seen repeatedly, ten times or more. This chain uses TRBV11-1 with TRBJ2-2, with 7 positions matching TRBD1. The V gene end was trimmed by 4 bases and the J gene end by 0 bases; junction bases not matched to a gene: 8. The CDR3 contains 17 residues. Germline-derived CDR1 and CDR2 are SGHAT and FQDESV (reference sequence). The chain's CDR3 is CASSWKRQGANTGELFF. The DNA of the CDR3 is TGTGCCAGCAGCTGGAAAAGGCAGGGGGCGAACACCGGGGAGCTGTTTTTT.

At least ten counts were recorded for this clonotype. This chain joins TRBV5-1 and TRBJ2-7; 9 positions agree with TRBD1. CDR1 is SGHRS and CDR2 is YFSETQ in the germline V gene. Germline trimming cut 1 base from V and 5 bases from J; bases unmatched to any gene: 4. There are 14 residues in the CDR3. CDR3 residues: CASSLSTGGDEQYF. For the CDR3, the DNA is TGCGCCAGCAGCTTGAGTACAGGGGGCGACGAGCAGTACTTC.

This clonotype was found many times. The chain links TRBV15 to TRBJ1-6; TRBD1 matches 8 bases. Germline loops: CDR1 LNHNV, CDR2 YYDKDF (reference sequence). J gave up 10 bases and V 5 bases, and 10 bases lay outside the gene matches. The CDR3 spans 15 residues. Written as DNA, the CDR3 is TGTGCCACCAGCCCTAGGACAGGGTCAGGATCACCCCTCCACTTT. This translates into CATSPRTGSGSPLHF.

The table lists this clonotype with many counts. This chain connects TRBV20-1 to TRBJ2-5, with D unclear. This CDR3 is built from 14 residues. Germline V CDR1 and CDR2: DFQATT, SNEGSKA (reference sequence). Trimming shortened V by 6 bases and J by 1 base, and 15 bases separated the two germline ends. The CDR3 coding sequence is TGCAGTGCCATAAGTCCAGGAAGCCAAGAGACCCAGTACTTC. Protein sequence: CSAISPGSQETQYF.

This clonotype was counted a few times. V is TRBV5-1 and J is TRBJ2-3, with TRBD2 identical over 8 bases. The CDR3 spans 17 residues. Germline V gives CDR1 SGHRS, CDR2 YFSETQ. The junction had 9 bases not matched to a gene; V was cut back by 1 base and J by 2 bases. CDR3 in DNA: TGCGCCAGCAGCTTGTACAATACGGGACTAGTCACAGATACGCAGTATTTT. It translates to CASSLYNTGLVTDTQYF.

The chain links TRBV4-1 to TRBJ2-2, with 14 bases lining up with TRBD2. Germline assignment: CDR1 MGHRA and CDR2 YSYEKL. The CDR3 consists of 18 residues. The J segment lost 6 bases and the V segment lost 0 bases, leaving 6 bases of the junction unmatched. The DNA for the CDR3 is TGCGCCAGCAGCCAAGATAGACTAGCGGGAGGGGTGGCCGGGGAGCTGTTTTTT. Its protein product is CASSQDRLAGGVAGELFF.

In its sample, this clonotype was seen many times. V is TRBV7-2 and J is TRBJ2-6, with 7 bases fitting TRBD1. The germline CDR1 and CDR2 sequences are SGHTA and FQGNSA. Losses at the gene ends were 6 bases for V and 4 bases for J; bases not matched to a gene: 6. The CDR3 loop spans 15 amino acids. CDR3 in DNA: TGTGCCAGCAGTCCGACAGGGCCCGGGGCCAACGTCCTGACTTTC. Translated, it gives CASSPTGPGANVLTF.

In regard to this clonotype: A read error may be the cause here, since a much bigger clone is one base away. The final CDR3 position lacks the conserved phenylalanine or tryptophan, pointing to a likely read error. V gene TRBV6-1 combines with J gene TRBJ2-5, with D hard to call. V gave up 4 bases and J gave up 0 bases, with 6 bases separating them. Germline V gives CDR1 MNHNS, CDR2 SASEGT. The CDR3 contains 13 residues. CDR3 amino acids: CASSGAYQETQYS. CDR3 sequence (DNA): TGTGCCAGCAGTGGGGCCTACCAAGAGACCCAGTACTCC.

In its sample, this clonotype was seen a few times. V usage is TRBV18 and J usage is TRBJ2-5, with D tentatively TRBD1 or TRBD2 (6 bases each). CDR1 is KGHSH and CDR2 is LQKENI in the germline V gene. The CDR3 loop spans 16 amino acids. V lost 1 base to trimming and J lost 4 bases, with 16 bases between them. The DNA for the CDR3 is TGTGCCAGCTCACCACGAGGGGGGCGTATCGTAGAGACCCAGTACTTC. Translation gives CASSPRGGRIVETQYF.

This rearrangement joins TRBV7-2 to TRBJ2-5, with a weak D call TRBD2 (5 bases). In germline, CDR1 is SGHTA, CDR2 FQGNSA. V lost 2 bases and J lost 2, with 15 bases in between. CDR3 length: 16 amino acids. CDR3 sequence reads: CASSLKLSAGQETQYF. CDR3 DNA sequence: TGTGCCAGCAGCTTAAAGCTTAGCGCAGGTCAAGAGACCCAGTACTTC.